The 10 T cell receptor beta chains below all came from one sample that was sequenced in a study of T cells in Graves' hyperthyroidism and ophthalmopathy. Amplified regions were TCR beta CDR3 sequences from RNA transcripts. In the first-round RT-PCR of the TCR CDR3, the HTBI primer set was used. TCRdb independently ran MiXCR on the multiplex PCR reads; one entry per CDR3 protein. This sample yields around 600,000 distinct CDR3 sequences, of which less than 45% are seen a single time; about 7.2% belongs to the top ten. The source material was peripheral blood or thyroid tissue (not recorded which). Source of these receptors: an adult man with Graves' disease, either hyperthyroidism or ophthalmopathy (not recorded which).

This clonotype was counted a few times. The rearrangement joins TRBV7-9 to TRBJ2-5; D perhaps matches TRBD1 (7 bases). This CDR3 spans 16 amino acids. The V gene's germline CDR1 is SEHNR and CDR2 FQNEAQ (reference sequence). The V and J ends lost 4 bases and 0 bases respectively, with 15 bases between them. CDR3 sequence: CASSSRGAPYQETQYF. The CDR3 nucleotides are TGTGCCAGCAGCTCCAGGGGGGCTCCATACCAAGAGACCCAGTACTTC.

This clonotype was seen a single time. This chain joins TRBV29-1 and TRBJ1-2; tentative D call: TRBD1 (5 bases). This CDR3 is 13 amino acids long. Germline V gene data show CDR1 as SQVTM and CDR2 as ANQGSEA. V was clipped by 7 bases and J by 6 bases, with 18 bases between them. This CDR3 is CSGTMTDTDGYTF. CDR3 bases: TGCAGCGGGACAATGACAGACACCGATGGCTACACCTTC.

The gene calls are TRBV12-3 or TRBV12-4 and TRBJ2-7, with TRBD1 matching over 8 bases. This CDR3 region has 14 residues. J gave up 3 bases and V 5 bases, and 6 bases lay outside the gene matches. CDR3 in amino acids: CASSVQGASYEQYF. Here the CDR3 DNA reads TGTGCCAGCAGTGTCCAGGGGGCTAGCTACGAGCAGTACTTC.

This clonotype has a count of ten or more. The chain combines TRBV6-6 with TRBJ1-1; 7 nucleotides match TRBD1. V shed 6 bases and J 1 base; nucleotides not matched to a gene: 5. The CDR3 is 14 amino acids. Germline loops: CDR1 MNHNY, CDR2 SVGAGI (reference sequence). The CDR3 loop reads CASRVEGANTEAFF. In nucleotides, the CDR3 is TGTGCCAGCAGGGTGGAGGGGGCGAACACTGAAGCTTTCTTT.

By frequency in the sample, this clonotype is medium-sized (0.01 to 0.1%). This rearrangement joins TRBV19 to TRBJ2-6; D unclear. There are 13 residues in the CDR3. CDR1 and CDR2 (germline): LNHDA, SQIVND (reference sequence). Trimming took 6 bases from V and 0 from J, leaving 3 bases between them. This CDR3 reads CASRPSGANVLTF. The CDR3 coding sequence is TGTGCCAGTAGGCCCTCTGGGGCCAACGTCCTGACTTTC.

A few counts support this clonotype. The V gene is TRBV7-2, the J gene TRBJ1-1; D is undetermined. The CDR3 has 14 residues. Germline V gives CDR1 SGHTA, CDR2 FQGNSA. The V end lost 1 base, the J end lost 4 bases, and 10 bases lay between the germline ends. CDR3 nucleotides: TGTGCCAGCAGCTTAGAACGGGAGATCACTGAAGCTTTCTTT. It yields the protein CASSLEREITEAFF.

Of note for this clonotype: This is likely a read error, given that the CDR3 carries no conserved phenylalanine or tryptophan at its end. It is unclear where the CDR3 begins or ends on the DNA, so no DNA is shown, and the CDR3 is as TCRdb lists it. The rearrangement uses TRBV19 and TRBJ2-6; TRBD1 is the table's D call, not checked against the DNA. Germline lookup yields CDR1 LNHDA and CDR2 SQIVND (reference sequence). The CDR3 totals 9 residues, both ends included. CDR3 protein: CASSMRGTS.

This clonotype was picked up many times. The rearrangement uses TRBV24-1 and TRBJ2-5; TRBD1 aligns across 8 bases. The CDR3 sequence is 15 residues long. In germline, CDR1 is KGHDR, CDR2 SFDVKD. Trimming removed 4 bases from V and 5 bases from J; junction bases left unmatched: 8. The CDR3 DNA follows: TGTGCCACCAGTGACACCCAGGGGGCTTGGGAGACCCAGTACTTC. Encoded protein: CATSDTQGAWETQYF.

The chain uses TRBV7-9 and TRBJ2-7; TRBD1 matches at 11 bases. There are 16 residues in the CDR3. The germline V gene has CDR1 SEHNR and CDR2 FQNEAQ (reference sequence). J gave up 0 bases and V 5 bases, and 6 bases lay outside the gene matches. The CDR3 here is CASSPGQGAASYEQYF. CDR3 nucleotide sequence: TGTGCCAGCAGCCCCGGACAGGGGGCTGCCTCCTACGAGCAGTACTTC.

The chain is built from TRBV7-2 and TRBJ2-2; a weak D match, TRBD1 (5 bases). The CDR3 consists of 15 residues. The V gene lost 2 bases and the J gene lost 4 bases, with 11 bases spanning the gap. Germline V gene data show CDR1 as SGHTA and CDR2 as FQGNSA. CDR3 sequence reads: CASSLLGASTGELFF. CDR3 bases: TGTGCCAGCAGCTTACTAGGGGCGAGCACCGGGGAGCTGTTTTTT.